Presented here are 3 T cell receptor beta chains from one specimen sequenced in a study of blood T cell repertoires in COVID-19. TCRdb's copy holds only in-frame clones and misses some; the assay was immunoSEQ multiplex PCR. This table holds roughly 460,000 clones, 85% to 90% found once. Sequenced: peripheral blood. The receptors shown here come from a man between 18 and 35 years old with COVID-19, enrolled during active disease.

In this sample, this clone turned up once. The gene calls are TRBV29-1 and TRBJ2-1; D not resolved. Trimming pared 2 bases from V and 6 bases from J, leaving 5 bases between. CDR1 and CDR2 from the germline V gene are SQVTM and ANQGSEA. The length of the CDR3 is 11 residues. CDR3 protein: CSVEMANEQFF. The DNA for the CDR3 is TGCAGCGTTGAAATGGCCAATGAGCAGTTCTTC.

The chain combines TRBV5-6 with TRBJ2-3; TRBD2 matches at 13 bases. The germline V gene encodes CDR1 SGHDT and CDR2 YYEEEE. Trimming took 2 bases from V and 6 from J; bases not matched to a gene: 6. The CDR3 consists of 16 residues. CDR3 loop: CASSFRTSGGRDTQYF. The CDR3 DNA follows: TGTGCCAGCAGCTTTAGGACTAGCGGGGGCCGGGATACGCAGTATTTT. The full variable domain, rest sourced from reference TRBV5-6 and TRBJ2-3, is DAGVTQSPTHLIKTRGQQVTLRCSPKSGHDTVSWYQQALGQGPQFIFQYYEEEERQRGNFPDRFSGHQFPNYSSELNVNALLLGDSALYLCASSFRTSGGRDTQYFGPGTRLTVL.

V is TRBV4-1 and J is TRBJ2-1; 8 nucleotides line up with TRBD2. The V segment lost 0 bases and the J segment 0 bases; nucleotides outside the gene matches: 4. The germline V gene has CDR1 MGHRA and CDR2 YSYEKL. The CDR3 sequence is 17 residues long. The CDR3 DNA sequence: TGCGCCAGCAGCCAAGAAAACGGGGGGGCCTCCTACAATGAGCAGTTCTTC. It specifies CASSQENGGASYNEQFF.